This is a list of T cell receptor beta chains from one sample in a study of blood T cells in healthy people across ages. TCRdb reanalysed the 5' RACE reads using MiXCR and keeps one entry per CDR3 protein. The sample has about 620,000 distinct CDR3 sequences; around 20% are singletons. Sequenced material: blood. These receptors were taken from a man between 70 and 80 years old in good health. CDR3s include the opening cysteine and the closing phenylalanine or tryptophan.

TRBJ2-1	TRBV5-4	CASSWVASNEQFF
TRBJ2-3	TRBV2	CASSDDISTDTQYF
TRBJ1-1	TRBV10-3	CAIASGLNTEAFF
TRBJ2-7	TRBV14	CASSQERYEQYF
TRBJ1-3	TRBV20-1	CSARDTGRGNTIYF
TRBJ1-1	TRBV7-9	CASSLVPGRGEAFF
TRBJ2-5	TRBV25-1	CASSVSRGPSQETQYF
TRBJ2-5	TRBV20-1	CSARPAGTGREEQYF
TRBJ2-3	TRBV6-1	CASSEAGASTDTQYF
TRBJ1-2	TRBV11-2	CASSSPSDYGYTF
-	TRBV7-2	CASSTRDFFYEQYF
TRBJ2-1	TRBV6-1	CASSPSPPEQFF
TRBJ2-6	TRBV10-3	CAISEDRAGANVLTF
-	TRBV5-6	CASIPRGTYNEQFF
TRBJ1-1	TRBV20-1	CSARGTADRTFF
TRBJ2-3	TRBV20-1	CSARAGVAAPSGTQYF
TRBJ2-3	TRBV7-2	CASSLVAGLTDTQYF
TRBJ2-5	TRBV11-2	CASTKKGLGETQYF
TRBJ2-3	TRBV5-1	CASSIPSGVSTDTQYF
TRBJ2-5	TRBV5-1	CASSRGTSGQETQYF
TRBJ2-2	TRBV15	CATSRTRGLGTGELFF
TRBJ2-3	TRBV7-2	CASSLHPREADTQYF
TRBJ1-6	TRBV6-6	CASRVPGEKPLHF
TRBJ2-6	TRBV5-1	CASSLGSLGVSSSGANVLTF
TRBJ1-1	TRBV28	CASSRQAYTEAFF
TRBJ1-6	TRBV5-1	CASSFGRQINSPLHF
TRBJ2-7	TRBV11-2	CASSRTSGGYEQYF
-	TRBV29-1	CSVEEVLGGDVDEQFF
TRBJ1-1	TRBV2	CASSLEKTGTEAFF
-	TRBV19	CASSNRPGTSLINEQFF